The rows below give T cell receptor beta chains drawn from one sample of a study of T cells in Graves' hyperthyroidism and ophthalmopathy. TCRdb used MiXCR to reprocess the multiplex PCR reads, holding one entry per CDR3 protein. This sample has some 800,000 distinct CDR3 sequences; about two fifths occur once, and the top ten carry 8.9%. Sequenced: blood. The origin of the receptors is a man aged 18 to 30 with Graves' hyperthyroidism. Both conserved end residues are part of each CDR3. Each record gives: clone size, V gene, J gene, D gene, CDR3 DNA, CDR3 protein. D genes are given only for firm matches. Some rows mark clone size as missing; the rest say once, few, many or name a class of expanded clone.

abundance: many
v_gene: TRBV10-3
j_gene: TRBJ1-1
d_gene: .
CDR3nt: TGTGCCATCAGTGGGCAGGGTGGGGGCAGGTACACTGAAGCTTTCTTT
CDR3aa: CAISGQGGGRYTEAFF

abundance: few
v_gene: TRBV6-5
j_gene: TRBJ1-1
d_gene: TRBD1
CDR3nt: TGTGCCAGCAGTGATTGGGACAGTCCCTGGGGCACTGAAGCTTTCTTT
CDR3aa: CASSDWDSPWGTEAFF

abundance: .
v_gene: TRBV10-3
j_gene: TRBJ2-7
d_gene: .
CDR3nt: TGTGCCAGCAGGGGACAAGGCGGGTCCTACGAGCAGTACTTC
CDR3aa: CASRGQGGSYEQYF

abundance: many
v_gene: TRBV7-9
j_gene: TRBJ1-2
d_gene: .
CDR3nt: TGTGCCAGCAGCTTTCAGAACCTAAGATATGGCTACACCTTC
CDR3aa: CASSFQNLRYGYTF

abundance: .
v_gene: TRBV7-9
j_gene: TRBJ1-1
d_gene: .
CDR3nt: TGTGCCAGCAGCTGGGTAAGTGGCCCGAACACTGAAGCTTTCTTT
CDR3aa: CASSWVSGPNTEAFF

abundance: few
v_gene: TRBV27
j_gene: TRBJ1-2
d_gene: .
CDR3nt: TGTGCCAGCAGTAACGGACCGTCCTATGGCTACACCTTC
CDR3aa: CASSNGPSYGYTF

abundance: .
v_gene: TRBV7-6
j_gene: TRBJ1-6
d_gene: TRBD1
CDR3nt: TGTGCCAGCAGCCCCAGGGACAGGGGTAATAATTCACCCCTCCACTTT
CDR3aa: CASSPRDRGNNSPLHF

abundance: few
v_gene: TRBV14
j_gene: TRBJ1-1
d_gene: .
CDR3nt: TGTGCCAGCAGCCGGGACATCCTTGAAGCTTTCTTT
CDR3aa: CASSRDILEAFF

abundance: .
v_gene: TRBV20-1
j_gene: TRBJ2-5
d_gene: TRBD1
CDR3nt: TGCAGTGCGCTCCCAGGGGGCCGGGGGACCCAGTACTTC
CDR3aa: CSALPGGRGTQYF

abundance: many
v_gene: TRBV20-1
j_gene: TRBJ1-5
d_gene: .
CDR3nt: TGCAGTGCTAGGTTGGGTAGGGATTCGAATCAGCATTTT
CDR3aa: CSARLGRDSNQHF

abundance: .
v_gene: TRBV4-1
j_gene: TRBJ2-5
d_gene: .
CDR3nt: TGCGCCAGCAGCCACAGGGGGGGGCAAGAGACCCAGTACTTC
CDR3aa: CASSHRGGQETQYF

abundance: few
v_gene: TRBV6-1
j_gene: TRBJ1-1
d_gene: .
CDR3nt: TGTGCCAGCAGTGAGGTGAAGAACACTGAAGCTTTCTTT
CDR3aa: CASSEVKNTEAFF

abundance: .
v_gene: TRBV20-1
j_gene: TRBJ2-5
d_gene: .
CDR3nt: TGCAGTGCTTCAGGGGTCCAAGAGGCCCAGTACTTC
CDR3aa: CSASGVQEAQYF

abundance: many
v_gene: TRBV24-1
j_gene: TRBJ2-2
d_gene: .
CDR3nt: TGTGCCACCAGCAGGGTAGTATGCGGGGAGCTGTTTTTT
CDR3aa: CATSRVVCGELFF

abundance: .
v_gene: TRBV7-2
j_gene: TRBJ2-7
d_gene: TRBD2
CDR3nt: TGTGCCAGCATTAAGAGGGCGGGAGACCCCGAGCAGTACTTC
CDR3aa: CASIKRAGDPEQYF

abundance: few
v_gene: TRBV14
j_gene: TRBJ2-7
d_gene: .
CDR3nt: TGTGCCAGCAGCCAAGATATGAGTCCCTACGAGCAGTACTTC
CDR3aa: CASSQDMSPYEQYF

abundance: few
v_gene: TRBV5-1
j_gene: TRBJ1-1
d_gene: .
CDR3nt: TGCGCCAGCAGCTTGGGGGCGACCACTGAAGCTTTCTTT
CDR3aa: CASSLGATTEAFF

abundance: .
v_gene: TRBV6-5
j_gene: TRBJ2-5
d_gene: TRBD1
CDR3nt: TGTGCCTGCAGTTTGGACAGGCCCAAGACCCAGTATTTC
CDR3aa: CACSLDRPKTQYF

abundance: many
v_gene: TRBV10-3
j_gene: TRBJ1-1
d_gene: .
CDR3nt: TGTGCCATCAGTGACAACCGGGACAAGAACACTGAAGCTTTCTTT
CDR3aa: CAISDNRDKNTEAFF

abundance: .
v_gene: TRBV29-1
j_gene: TRBJ2-5
d_gene: TRBD2
CDR3nt: TGCAGCGTCATGGATAGCGGGGGGCCAGGGACCCAGTACTTC
CDR3aa: CSVMDSGGPGTQYF

abundance: .
v_gene: TRBV7-8
j_gene: TRBJ1-5
d_gene: TRBD1
CDR3nt: TGTGCCAGCAGCCAGGCACAGGGGATTCAGCCCCAGCATTTT
CDR3aa: CASSQAQGIQPQHF

abundance: few
v_gene: TRBV9
j_gene: TRBJ2-6
d_gene: .
CDR3nt: TGTGCCAGCAGCGTAACCGGTGGCTCTGGGGCCAACGTCCTGACTTTC
CDR3aa: CASSVTGGSGANVLTF

abundance: .
v_gene: TRBV2
j_gene: TRBJ1-2
d_gene: TRBD1
CDR3nt: TGTGCCAGCAGTGAAGGGCCGCCGGGACAGGGGATTGGCTACACCTTC
CDR3aa: CASSEGPPGQGIGYTF

abundance: .
v_gene: TRBV12-3/TRBV12-4
j_gene: TRBJ1-4
d_gene: .
CDR3nt: TGTGCCAGCAGTTACCAGGGGCGGACTGAAAAACTGTTTTTT
CDR3aa: CASSYQGRTEKLFF

abundance: .
v_gene: TRBV29-1
j_gene: TRBJ2-7
d_gene: .
CDR3nt: TGCAGCGTTGTCAGGACAGATGAGCAGTACTTC
CDR3aa: CSVVRTDEQYF

abundance: .
v_gene: TRBV4-2
j_gene: TRBJ2-2
d_gene: .
CDR3nt: TGTGCCAGCAGCCCGCCGGTGGAGGGGTCGGACACCGGGGAGCTGTTTTTT
CDR3aa: CASSPPVEGSDTGELFF

abundance: .
v_gene: TRBV6-6
j_gene: TRBJ1-2
d_gene: TRBD1
CDR3nt: TGTGCCAGCAGTTATTATTGGGACAGGAGGGCGGAAGGCTACACCTTC
CDR3aa: CASSYYWDRRAEGYTF

abundance: .
v_gene: TRBV27
j_gene: TRBJ2-7
d_gene: .
CDR3nt: TGTGCCACAGGGGTCGACGAGCAGTACTTC
CDR3aa: CATGVDEQYF

abundance: once
v_gene: TRBV4-1
j_gene: TRBJ2-2
d_gene: TRBD2
CDR3nt: TGCGCCAGCAGCCAAGATCCTAGCGGGACTGGGGAGCTGTTTTTT
CDR3aa: CASSQDPSGTGELFF

abundance: .
v_gene: TRBV11-2
j_gene: TRBJ2-7
d_gene: .
CDR3nt: TGTGCCAGCAGCTTTGGGAGACAGGGAGGCTACGAGCAGTACTTC
CDR3aa: CASSFGRQGGYEQYF

abundance: many
v_gene: TRBV20-1
j_gene: TRBJ2-7
d_gene: .
CDR3nt: TGCAGTGCTAGCGTCCCCGAGGTTTACGAGCAGTACTTC
CDR3aa: CSASVPEVYEQYF

abundance: .
v_gene: TRBV3-1
j_gene: TRBJ1-6
d_gene: .
CDR3nt: TGTGCCAGCAGCCATATGGGGAACGCTCCCCTCCACTTT
CDR3aa: CASSHMGNAPLHF

abundance: .
v_gene: TRBV4-1
j_gene: TRBJ2-7
d_gene: .
CDR3nt: TGCGCCAGCAGCCGGGGGCAGGGTACCGACGAGCAGTACTTC
CDR3aa: CASSRGQGTDEQYF

abundance: many
v_gene: TRBV29-1
j_gene: TRBJ1-1
d_gene: .
CDR3nt: TGCAGCGTTGTATGGGACACTGAAGCTTTCTTT
CDR3aa: CSVVWDTEAFF

abundance: many
v_gene: TRBV9
j_gene: TRBJ1-2
d_gene: TRBD1
CDR3nt: TGTGCCAGCAGCGGGGACAGTCCCTATGGCTACACCTTC
CDR3aa: CASSGDSPYGYTF

abundance: few
v_gene: TRBV27
j_gene: TRBJ1-2
d_gene: .
CDR3nt: TGTGCCAGCAGTTTGGAAGGGCGCGGCTATGGCTACACCTTC
CDR3aa: CASSLEGRGYGYTF

abundance: few
v_gene: TRBV19
j_gene: TRBJ1-1
d_gene: TRBD1
CDR3nt: TGTGCCAGTAGTATAGATCGGCAGGGGGGCGTTGAAGCTTTCTTT
CDR3aa: CASSIDRQGGVEAFF

abundance: .
v_gene: TRBV19
j_gene: TRBJ1-3
d_gene: .
CDR3nt: TGTGCCAGTAGTCGACAGGTTGGAAACACCATATATTTT
CDR3aa: CASSRQVGNTIYF

abundance: few
v_gene: TRBV20-1
j_gene: TRBJ1-4
d_gene: TRBD1
CDR3nt: TGCAGTGCCAGACCCACAGGGGGACTTAATGAAAAACTGTTTTTT
CDR3aa: CSARPTGGLNEKLFF

abundance: few
v_gene: TRBV5-1
j_gene: TRBJ2-5
d_gene: .
CDR3nt: TGCGCCAGCATGATGCAGACCCAGTACTTC
CDR3aa: CASMMQTQYF

abundance: .
v_gene: TRBV29-1
j_gene: TRBJ2-7
d_gene: .
CDR3nt: TGCAGCAGCCGGCCCCCCTCCTACGAGCAGTACTTC
CDR3aa: CSSRPPSYEQYF

abundance: many
v_gene: TRBV20-1
j_gene: TRBJ2-2
d_gene: TRBD1
CDR3nt: TGCAGTGCTAATACAGGGGGCGCGAACGGGGAGCTGTTTTTT
CDR3aa: CSANTGGANGELFF

abundance: few
v_gene: TRBV9
j_gene: TRBJ2-6
d_gene: TRBD1
CDR3nt: TGTGCCAGCAGCATGACAGGGGCGCAAGGGGCCAACGTCCTGACTTTC
CDR3aa: CASSMTGAQGANVLTF

abundance: .
v_gene: TRBV6-2/TRBV6-3
j_gene: TRBJ1-1
d_gene: .
CDR3nt: TGTGCCAGCAGTTTATCGGGTGGGACTTTCTTT
CDR3aa: CASSLSGGTFF

abundance: .
v_gene: TRBV2
j_gene: TRBJ1-6
d_gene: TRBD1
CDR3nt: TGTGCCAGCACCCCAAAAAGGACAGGGGCTGAAAATTCACCCCTCCACTTT
CDR3aa: CASTPKRTGAENSPLHF

abundance: many
v_gene: TRBV24-1
j_gene: TRBJ2-5
d_gene: .
CDR3nt: TGTGCCACCAGTGCCCTTCAAGAGACCCAGTACTTC
CDR3aa: CATSALQETQYF